This T cell receptor beta chain was recorded in a study of T-cell reconstitution after alpha-beta-depleted transplantation in children. V was pared by 5 bases and J by 5 bases, with 9 bases between. The CDR3 has 12 amino acids. It was with unique molecular identifiers that the TCRbeta library was prepared. TCRdb passed the PCR reads through MiXCR, listing each CDR3 protein once. The sample holds about 360,000 distinct CDR3 sequences, less than 15% seen once. This clonotype came up many times. Sequencing used PBMCs, obtained from the stem cell graft. V gene TRBV12-3 or TRBV12-4 combines with J gene TRBJ1-1; D call uncertain. The clonotype was recovered from a human donor who donated a stem cell graft to a child with Fanconi anemia. The CDR3 spells CASSRTETEAFF. CDR3 DNA: TGTGCCAGCAGTCGGACGGAAACTGAAGCTTTCTTT.